This T cell receptor beta chain was retrieved from a study of cytomegalovirus exposure and HLA in healthy donors. Study conclusions and caveats: According to an earlier analysis, most TCR beta V segments yielded productive rearrangements about 87% or about 30% of the time. It was shown in a later analysis that HLA-associated TCR beta chains were more clonally expanded than other, equally common chains.

The PCR used 60 Vbeta and 13 Jbeta primers. Using immunoSEQ multiplex PCR, the repertoire was profiled, and TCRdb retains in-frame clones only, with some absent. The sample holds around 150,000 clones, around 80% seen once. Though probably carrying unrecorded immune exposures, donors were nominally healthy at sampling. V dropped 4 bases and J dropped 2 bases, with 11 bases sitting between them. This CDR3 region has 14 residues. Germline-derived CDR1 and CDR2 are MNHEY and SMNVEV (reference sequence). Only a few counts were recorded for this clone. The antigen remains unidentified. Sequencing input: PBMCs. The gene calls are TRBV27 and TRBJ1-2; D gene ambiguous. The origin of this receptor is a man aged 35 to 55 in good health and CMV-seropositive. The CDR3 nucleotides are TGTGCCAGCAGTTCATTGGGCAGGAACTATGGCTACACCTTC. Protein product: CASSSLGRNYGYTF.